The 6 T cell receptor beta chains below were found in one sample sequenced in a study of T cells in Graves' hyperthyroidism and ophthalmopathy. Researchers amplified the TCR beta CDR3 regions from RNA transcripts. The TCR CDR3 was amplified in a first-round RT-PCR using the HTBI primer set. TCRdb ran MiXCR on the multiplex PCR reads and lists one entry per CDR3 protein. The sample shows roughly 500,000 distinct CDR3 sequences, approximately 48% of them seen only once. Sequencing used peripheral blood or thyroid tissue (not recorded which). The source of these receptors is an adult woman with Graves' disease, either hyperthyroidism or ophthalmopathy (not recorded which).

This clonotype was recorded at least ten times. The chain links TRBV19 to TRBJ2-2; 7 positions agree with TRBD2. Germline V lookup: CDR1 LNHDA, CDR2 SQIVND (reference sequence). V lost 6 bases, J lost 4 bases, and 8 bases stayed unmatched. The length of the CDR3 is 15 residues. The CDR3 loop reads CASRVGGGPTGELFF. The CDR3 DNA follows: TGTGCCAGTAGAGTCGGGGGAGGGCCCACCGGGGAGCTGTTTTTT.

As for this clonotype: Mismatch with germline at one junction end may stem from a read error. The gene calls are TRBV7-9 and TRBJ2-7, with D possibly matching TRBD1 (6 bases). The germline CDR1 and CDR2 sequences are SEHNR and FQNEAQ (reference sequence). The CDR3 is 13 residues long. The CDR3 region has the DNA TGTGCCAGCAGTTTAGAACAGGGTAACGAGCAGTACTTC. Protein sequence: CASSLEQGNEQYF. Full variable domain (outside the CDR3, taken from reference TRBV7-9 and TRBJ2-7): DTGVSQNPRHKITKRGQNVTFRCDPISEHNRLYWYRQTLGQGPEFLTYFQNEAQLEKSRLLSDRFSAERPKGSFSTLEIQRTEQGDSAMYLCASSLEQGNEQYFGPGTRLTVT.

Many counts were recorded for this clonotype. J is TRBJ2-2 and V is TRBV5-1; 11 nucleotides line up with TRBD1. Germline-derived CDR1 and CDR2 are SGHRS and YFSETQ. The V gene end was trimmed by 2 bases and the J gene end by 5 bases; junction bases not matched to a gene: 8. The CDR3 consists of 17 residues. CDR3 region: CASSFNAGTGGTGELFF. The DNA of the CDR3 is TGCGCCAGCAGCTTTAACGCCGGGACAGGGGGAACCGGGGAGCTGTTTTTT.

V is TRBV10-3 and J is TRBJ2-1, with D unclear. V lost 0 bases and J 7 bases, leaving 4 bases between the germline ends. The CDR3 consists of 12 residues. Germline V CDR1 and CDR2: ENHRY, SYGVKD. In DNA, the CDR3 is TGTGCCATCAGTGAGTCACTTAATGAGCAGTTCTTC. Protein sequence: CAISESLNEQFF.

The J gene is TRBJ1-2, the V gene TRBV20-1; the D gene is possibly TRBD1 (5 bases). Trimming cost V 0 bases and J 5 bases, with 16 bases left between them. This CDR3 contains 15 residues. Germline V gene lookup returns CDR1 DFQATT and CDR2 SNEGSKA (reference sequence). CDR3 residues: CSARDRGGPLYGYTF. The CDR3 DNA reads TGCAGTGCTAGAGATCGGGGCGGTCCGCTATATGGCTACACCTTC.

This clonotype was recorded a few times. The gene calls are TRBV7-2 and TRBJ2-7; weak D call: TRBD1 (6 bases). There are 14 residues in the CDR3. Germline V lookup: CDR1 SGHTA, CDR2 FQGNSA. Trimming stripped 4 bases from V and 4 bases from J, with 14 bases between. The CDR3 DNA is TGTGCCAGCAGCTCAAGACAGGTCGGATACGAGCAGTACTTC. This gives the protein CASSSRQVGYEQYF.